The 15 T cell receptor beta chains presented below share a single source sample, sequenced in a study of graft-versus-host responses after intestinal transplantation. The antigens of these receptors remain unknown. The protocol was immunoSEQ multiplex PCR, while the TCRdb copy is restricted to in-frame clones and leaves out a portion. The data show approximately 88,000 clones, with about nine tenths seen just once and around 0.11% held by the top ten. The sequences come from unstimulated CD4+ T cells sorted from spleen or lymph node cells, collected before intestinal transplant. These receptors originate from a human donor who received an intestinal transplant.

The chain links TRBV18 to TRBJ2-1; D is uncertain. V was pared by 0 bases and J by 4 bases, with 4 bases between. CDR1 KGHSH and CDR2 LQKENI come from the germline V gene. The CDR3 has 13 amino acids. The CDR3 sequence: CASSPPRYNEQFF. DNA for the CDR3: TGTGCCAGCTCACCACCGAGATACAATGAGCAGTTCTTC.

V usage is TRBV6-5 and J usage is TRBJ1-5; D gene ambiguous. The CDR3 spans 16 residues. V shed 1 base and J shed 0 bases, with 10 bases lying between them. Germline V CDR1 and CDR2: MNHEY, SVGAGI. Here the CDR3 DNA reads TGTGCCAGCAGTTACTACGGGTTGGATAGCAATCAGCCCCAGCATTTT. Translating it yields CASSYYGLDSNQPQHF.

The CDR3 loop reads CASSANTGSNQPQHF. Written as DNA, the CDR3 is TGTGCCAGCAGCGCGAACACGGGTAGCAATCAGCCCCAGCATTTT. The chain combines TRBV9 with TRBJ1-5, with unresolved D. Germline CDR1 is SGDLS and CDR2 is YYNGEE. Trimming took 3 bases from V and 0 from J, leaving 10 bases between them. There are 15 residues in the CDR3. Variable domain in full (rest from reference TRBV9 and TRBJ1-5): DSGVTQTPKHLITATGQRVTLRCSPRSGDLSVYWYQQSLDQGLQFLIQYYNGEERAKGNILERFSAQQFPDLHSELNLSSLELGDSALYFCASSANTGSNQPQHFGDGTRLSIL.

V gene TRBV10-3 combines with J gene TRBJ1-5; maybe TRBD1 (6 bases). The CDR3 has 16 residues. V lost 2 bases to trimming and J lost 4 bases, with 15 bases between them. Germline loops: CDR1 ENHRY, CDR2 SYGVKD. CDR3 coding DNA: TGTGCCATCAGTGAGATCGCCCCTCAGGGGAATCAGCCCCAGCATTTT. It is translated as CAISEIAPQGNQPQHF.

The V call is TRBV7-8, the J call TRBJ1-3; D uncertain. Trimming took 1 base from V and 3 from J, leaving 7 bases between them. Germline CDR1 and CDR2: SGHVS and FQNEAQ. The CDR3 is 14 amino acids. The CDR3, as DNA: TGTGCCAGCAGCTTAGGGGCAGTTGGAAACACCATATATTTT. It specifies CASSLGAVGNTIYF.

Remarks on this clone: A junction boundary mismatches the germline segment, possibly from a read error. Additional DNA sequences in this sample encode the identical CDR3. The chain combines TRBV5-1 with TRBJ1-2; 9 bases agree with TRBD1. The CDR3 has 14 residues. CDR1 and CDR2 from the germline V gene are SGHRS and YFSETQ. CDR3 sequence (DNA): TGCGCCAGCAGTTTGGGACAGGGTAACTATGGCTACACCTTC. Translated, it gives CASSLGQGNYGYTF.

The chain recombines TRBV28 with TRBJ1-4; unclear D gene. V lost 6 bases, J lost 7 bases, and 15 bases lay in between. This CDR3 contains 14 residues. Germline assignment: CDR1 MDHEN and CDR2 SYDVKM. Here the CDR3 reads CASRDPSFGEKLFF. CDR3 DNA: TGTGCCAGCAGGGATCCTAGTTTCGGTGAAAAACTGTTTTTT.

The chain uses TRBV6-5 and TRBJ2-7; 10 bases are shared with TRBD2. The germline CDR1 and CDR2 sequences are MNHEY and SVGAGI. Trimming cost V 0 bases and J 1 base; bases outside gene matches: 3. CDR3 size: 16 residues. The DNA for the CDR3 is TGTGCCAGCAGTTACTCGATTAGCGGGGGGTCCTACGAGCAGTACTTC. Translated, it gives CASSYSISGGSYEQYF.

The chain combines TRBV2 with TRBJ2-7, with a weak D call TRBD2 (5 bases). The CDR3 length is 15 residues. CDR1 and CDR2 (germline): SNHLY, FYNNEI. V was pared by 5 bases and J by 3 bases, with 17 bases between. The CDR3 DNA reads as TGTGCCAGCAGTCCCGAGGACTCTTTTTACTACGAGCAGTACTTC. Translated, it gives CASSPEDSFYYEQYF.

V is TRBV9 and J is TRBJ1-6; no reliable D call. The CDR3 runs 13 residues. V was shortened by 0 bases and J by 6 bases, with 4 bases between the two germline ends. Per germline, CDR1 SGDLS and CDR2 YYNGEE. The CDR3 region has the DNA TGTGCCAGCAGCGTAGCGGGTAATTCACCCCTCCACTTT. It codes for CASSVAGNSPLHF.

The rearrangement links TRBV5-1 to TRBJ2-3; no definite D call. In germline, CDR1 is SGHRS, CDR2 YFSETQ. V gave up 0 bases and J gave up 5 bases, with 7 bases separating them. There are 13 residues in the CDR3. The CDR3 region has the DNA TGCGCCAGCAGCTTGGGGGCAGGAGATACGCAGTATTTT. The encoded protein is CASSLGAGDTQYF.

The table lists this clone with a few counts. The rearrangement links TRBV5-6 to TRBJ1-1; D is ambiguous. V was trimmed by 0 bases and J by 0 bases, leaving 3 bases between them. The CDR3 runs 13 residues. Germline V lookup: CDR1 SGHDT, CDR2 YYEEEE. The CDR3 protein is CASSLAVNTEAFF. CDR3 nucleotide sequence: TGTGCCAGCAGCTTGGCTGTGAACACTGAAGCTTTCTTT.

The chain is built from TRBV29-1 and TRBJ2-5, with D possibly matching TRBD2 (6 bases). The length of the CDR3 is 13 residues. Deletions cut 6 bases from V and 5 bases from J, with 16 bases between. Germline loops: CDR1 SQVTM, CDR2 ANQGSEA. CDR3 in DNA: TGCAGCGTGGGGGAGACTAGGCGGGAGACCCAGTACTTC. This codes for CSVGETRRETQYF.

This rearrangement joins TRBV5-8 to TRBJ1-5, with 8 nucleotides matching TRBD1. The CDR3 is 19 amino acids. Germline CDR1 is SGHTS and CDR2 is YDEGEE. Trimming took 0 bases from V and 0 from J; bases not matched to a gene: 11. The CDR3 loop is CASSLAIWTGRTSNQPQHF. CDR3 sequence (DNA): TGTGCCAGCAGCTTGGCCATCTGGACAGGGAGAACTAGCAATCAGCCCCAGCATTTT.

The chain recombines TRBV7-9 with TRBJ1-5; D remains unclear. V was clipped by 6 bases and J by 3 bases, with 9 bases between them. Germline CDR1 and CDR2: SEHNR and FQNEAQ (reference sequence). This CDR3 has 13 amino acids. CDR3 sequence reads: CASSREANQPQHF. CDR3 bases: TGTGCCAGCAGTCGGGAAGCCAATCAGCCCCAGCATTTT. The full variable domain, completed using reference TRBV7-9 and TRBJ1-5, is DTGVSQNPRHKITKRGQNVTFRCDPISEHNRLYWYRQTLGQGPEFLTYFQNEAQLEKSRLLSDRFSAERPKGSFSTLEIQRTEQGDSAMYLCASSREANQPQHFGDGTRLSIL.